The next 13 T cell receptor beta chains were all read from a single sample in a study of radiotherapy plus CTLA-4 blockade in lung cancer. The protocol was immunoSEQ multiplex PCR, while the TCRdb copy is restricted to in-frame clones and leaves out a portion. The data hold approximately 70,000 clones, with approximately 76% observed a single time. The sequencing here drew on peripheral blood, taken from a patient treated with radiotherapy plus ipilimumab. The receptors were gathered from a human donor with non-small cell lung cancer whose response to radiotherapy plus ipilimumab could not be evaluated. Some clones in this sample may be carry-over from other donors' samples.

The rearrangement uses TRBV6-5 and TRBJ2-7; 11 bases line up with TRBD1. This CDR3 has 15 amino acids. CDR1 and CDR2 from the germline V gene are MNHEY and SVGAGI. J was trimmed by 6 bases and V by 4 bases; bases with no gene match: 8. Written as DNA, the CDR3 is TGTGCCAGCAGTTCCCGGGACAGGGGGTATTTCGAGCAGTACTTC. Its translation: CASSSRDRGYFEQYF.

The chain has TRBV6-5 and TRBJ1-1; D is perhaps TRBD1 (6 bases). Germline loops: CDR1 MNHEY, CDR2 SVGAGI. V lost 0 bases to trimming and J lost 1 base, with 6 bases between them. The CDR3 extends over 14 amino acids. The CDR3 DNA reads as TGTGCCAGCAGTTACTCGACAGGGAACACTGAAGCTTTCTTT. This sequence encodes CASSYSTGNTEAFF.

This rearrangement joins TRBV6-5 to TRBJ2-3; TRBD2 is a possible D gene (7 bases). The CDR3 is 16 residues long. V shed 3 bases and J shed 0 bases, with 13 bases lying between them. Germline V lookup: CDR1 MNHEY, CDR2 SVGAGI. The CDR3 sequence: CASSYFGGRSTDTQYF. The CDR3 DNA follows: TGTGCCAGCAGTTATTTCGGGGGGCGAAGCACAGATACGCAGTATTTT.

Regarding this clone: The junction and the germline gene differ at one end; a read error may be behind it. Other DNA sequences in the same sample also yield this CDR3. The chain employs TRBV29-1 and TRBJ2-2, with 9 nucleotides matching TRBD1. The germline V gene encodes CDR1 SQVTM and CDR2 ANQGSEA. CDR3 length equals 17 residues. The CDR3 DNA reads TGCAGCGTTGAAGATCTAGGACAGGGGCGTAACACCGGAGAGCTGTTTTTT. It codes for CSVEDLGQGRNTGELFF.

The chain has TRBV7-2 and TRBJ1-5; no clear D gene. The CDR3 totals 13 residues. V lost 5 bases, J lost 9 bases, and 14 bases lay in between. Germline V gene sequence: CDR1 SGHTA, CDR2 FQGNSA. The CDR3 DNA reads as TGTGCCAGCAGCCTCGAGGTCGTTGGGCCCCAGCATTTT. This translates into CASSLEVVGPQHF.

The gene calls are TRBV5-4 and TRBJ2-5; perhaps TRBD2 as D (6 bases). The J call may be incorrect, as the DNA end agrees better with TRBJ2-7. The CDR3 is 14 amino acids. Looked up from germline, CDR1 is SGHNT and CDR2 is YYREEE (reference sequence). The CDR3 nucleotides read TGTGCCAGCAGCCCCGGACTACTTCTCTACGAGCAGTACTTC. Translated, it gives CASSPGLLLYEQYF.

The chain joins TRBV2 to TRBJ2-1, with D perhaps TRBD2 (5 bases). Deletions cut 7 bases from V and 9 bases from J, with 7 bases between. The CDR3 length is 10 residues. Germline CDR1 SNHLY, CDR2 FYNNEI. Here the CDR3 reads CASKAGEQFF. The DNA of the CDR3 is TGTGCCAGCAAGGCGGGTGAGCAGTTCTTC.

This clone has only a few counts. The CDR3 sequence: CASSLLYSSYEQYF. In DNA, the CDR3 is TGTGCCAGCAGCTTGCTGTACAGCTCCTACGAGCAGTACTTC. The chain combines TRBV7-2 with TRBJ2-7, with no clear D. V lost 3 bases and J lost 0, with 9 bases in between. Per the germline V gene, CDR1 is SGHTA and CDR2 is FQGNSA. This CDR3 has 14 amino acids. Full variable domain (remainder filled in from reference TRBV7-2 and TRBJ2-7): GAGVSQSPSNKVTEKGKDVELRCDPISGHTALYWYRQSLGQGLEFLIYFQGNSAPDKSGLPSDRFSAERTGGSVSTLTIQRTQQEDSAVYLCASSLLYSSYEQYFGPGTRLTVT.

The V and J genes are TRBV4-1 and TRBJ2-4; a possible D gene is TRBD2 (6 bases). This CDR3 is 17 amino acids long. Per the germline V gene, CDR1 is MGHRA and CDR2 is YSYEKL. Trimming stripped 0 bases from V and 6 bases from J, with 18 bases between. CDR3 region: CASSQEGGQRRRNIQYF. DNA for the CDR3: TGCGCCAGCAGCCAAGAGGGAGGCCAGCGGCGGAGAAACATTCAGTACTTC.

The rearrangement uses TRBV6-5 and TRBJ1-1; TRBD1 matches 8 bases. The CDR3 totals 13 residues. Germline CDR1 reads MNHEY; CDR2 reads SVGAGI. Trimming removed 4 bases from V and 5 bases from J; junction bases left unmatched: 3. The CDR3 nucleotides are TGTGCCAGCAGTTCCTGGGACAGGACTGAAGCTTTCTTT. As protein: CASSSWDRTEAFF.

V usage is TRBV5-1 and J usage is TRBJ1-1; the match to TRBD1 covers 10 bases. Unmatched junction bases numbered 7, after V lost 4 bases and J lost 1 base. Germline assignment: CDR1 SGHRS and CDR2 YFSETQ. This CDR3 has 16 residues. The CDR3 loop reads CASSEGQGGRNTEAFF. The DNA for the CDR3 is TGCGCCAGCAGCGAAGGACAGGGGGGTCGGAACACTGAAGCTTTCTTT.

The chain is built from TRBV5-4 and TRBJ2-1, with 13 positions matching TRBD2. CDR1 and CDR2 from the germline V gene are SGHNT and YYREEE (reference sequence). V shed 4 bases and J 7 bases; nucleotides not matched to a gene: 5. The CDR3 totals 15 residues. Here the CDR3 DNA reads TGTGCCAGCAGCCGTACTAGCGGGGGGGCTAATGAGCAGTTCTTC. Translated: CASSRTSGGANEQFF.

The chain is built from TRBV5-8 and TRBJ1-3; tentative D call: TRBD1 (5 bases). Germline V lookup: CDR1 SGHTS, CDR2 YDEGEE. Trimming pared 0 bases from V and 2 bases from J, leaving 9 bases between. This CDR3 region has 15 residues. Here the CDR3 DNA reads TGTGCCAGCAGCTTGGGTGGGGCAACTGGAAACACCATATATTTT. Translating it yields CASSLGGATGNTIYF.